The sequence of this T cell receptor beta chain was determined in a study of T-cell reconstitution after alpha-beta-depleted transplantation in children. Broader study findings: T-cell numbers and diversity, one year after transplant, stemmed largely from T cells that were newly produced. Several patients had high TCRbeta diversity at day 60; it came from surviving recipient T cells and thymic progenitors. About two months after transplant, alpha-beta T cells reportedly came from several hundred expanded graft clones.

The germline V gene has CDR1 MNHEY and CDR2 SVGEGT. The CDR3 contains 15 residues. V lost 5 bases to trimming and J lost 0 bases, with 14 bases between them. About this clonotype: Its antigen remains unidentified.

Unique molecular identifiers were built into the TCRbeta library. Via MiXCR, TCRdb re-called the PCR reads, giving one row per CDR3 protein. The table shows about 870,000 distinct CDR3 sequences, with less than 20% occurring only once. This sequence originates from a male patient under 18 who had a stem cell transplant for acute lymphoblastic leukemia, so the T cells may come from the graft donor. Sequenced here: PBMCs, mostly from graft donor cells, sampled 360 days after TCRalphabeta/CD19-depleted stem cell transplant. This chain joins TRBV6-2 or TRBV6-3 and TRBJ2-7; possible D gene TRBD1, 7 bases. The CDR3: CASSDDREDSYEQYF. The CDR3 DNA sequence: TGTGCCAGCAGTGACGACAGGGAGGACTCCTACGAGCAGTACTTC.